This T cell receptor beta chain was obtained from a study of shared clonotypes between healthy human individuals. The V gene's germline CDR1 is MDHEN and CDR2 SYDVKM. The CDR3 is 11 amino acids. V lost 6 bases, J lost 3 bases, and 5 bases lay in between. On this clone itself: Its antigen is not identified.

Here immunoSEQ multiplex PCR was the method, and the copy in TCRdb shows in-frame clones only, minus some. This table holds 2,100,000 or so clones, more than 90% found once. Study conclusions and caveats: Rarefaction analysis demonstrated incomplete sorted-subset sequencing notwithstanding large depth. A reduction in generation probabilities was seen for non-shared clonotypes relative to those shared by all four donors. Larger estimated richness was generally seen in naive subsets than in memory subsets.

Sequenced input: naive CD4+ T cells sorted from blood. As for subset: CD45RA+ positively selected. The chain uses TRBV28 and TRBJ1-2, with D possibly matching TRBD1 (5 bases). The receptor was derived from a young man in good health. The CDR3 is CASRGDYGYTF. The CDR3 DNA reads TGTGCCAGCAGGGGGGACTATGGCTACACCTTC.